This TCR beta chain stems from a study of control samples from healthy donors and cancer patients. Clones were read by immunoSEQ multiplex PCR, and TCRdb kept only the in-frame ones, dropping some. The data hold roughly 130,000 clones, with 85% to 95% observed a single time. The CDR3 has 15 residues. V lost 0 bases and J lost 2, with 10 bases in between. Looked up from germline, CDR1 is SGHDN and CDR2 is FVKESK. J is TRBJ1-2 and V is TRBV14; D ambiguous. The sequencing input was blood. The sequence was obtained from a man under 40 in good health. In DNA, the CDR3 is TGTGCCAGCAGCCAAGATTTCGCCAGGAACTATGGCTACACCTTC. This gives the protein CASSQDFARNYGYTF.